The 7 T cell receptor beta chains listed next were all sequenced from one sample in a study of breast tumors, draining lymph nodes, adjacent tissues. Axillary draining lymph nodes of breast cancer patients supplied the node samples. TCRdb called the multiplex PCR reads again in MiXCR, with one record for every CDR3 protein. The sample lists around 290,000 distinct CDR3 sequences, 30% occurring once. The sample comprised axillary lymph node tissue. The receptor set was obtained from a female donor with breast cancer. Some clones in this sample may be carry-over from other donors' samples.

This clonotype was observed many times. This rearrangement joins TRBV7-9 to TRBJ2-1, with 11 bases fitting TRBD2. This CDR3 contains 17 residues. V was pared by 5 bases and J by 6 bases, with 12 bases of the junction left unmatched. Germline CDR1 reads SEHNR; CDR2 reads FQNEAQ (reference sequence). The CDR3 spells CASSQDWGLAALNEQFF. DNA for the CDR3: TGTGCCAGCAGCCAAGATTGGGGACTAGCGGCCCTCAATGAGCAGTTCTTC.

V gene TRBV30 combines with J gene TRBJ2-7, with 8 bases that match TRBD1. V lost 3 bases, J lost 3 bases, and 13 bases stayed unmatched. The V gene's germline CDR1 is GTSNPN and CDR2 SVGIG (reference sequence). The length of the CDR3 is 16 residues. CDR3 in amino acids: CAWSDLSGTGNYEQYF. CDR3 DNA sequence: TGTGCCTGGAGCGACCTGTCCGGGACAGGCAACTACGAGCAGTACTTC.

As for this clonotype: A read error may explain this, as a much larger clone is one base away. The chain has TRBV20-1 and TRBJ2-7, with D unresolved. Germline V lookup: CDR1 DFQATT, CDR2 SNEGSKA (reference sequence). The CDR3 loop spans 11 amino acids. The CDR3 loop is CSARVGSEQSF. Here the CDR3 DNA reads TGCAGTGCTAGAGTTGGAAGCGAGCAGTCCTTC.

This clonotype turned up a few times. The genes are TRBV19 and TRBJ2-4; possible D gene TRBD1, 5 bases. CDR1 and CDR2 from the germline V gene are LNHDA and SQIVND (reference sequence). The CDR3 consists of 15 residues. V was cut by 9 bases and J by 4 bases, with 19 bases left in between. The CDR3 sequence is CASRSLTVEKNIQYF. CDR3 nucleotides: TGTGCCAGCAGGTCCTTGACAGTCGAGAAAAACATTCAGTACTTC. The entire variable domain, with the rest obtained from reference TRBV19 and TRBJ2-4, is as follows: DGGITQSPKYLFRKEGQNVTLSCEQNLNHDAMYWYRQDPGQGLRLIYYSQIVNDFQKGDIAEGYSVSREKKESFPLTVTSAQKNPTAFYLCASRSLTVEKNIQYFGAGTRLSVL.

This clonotype was detected many times. A read error is possible here, since a much larger clone lies one base away. The chain links TRBV11-2 to TRBJ2-2; 10 nucleotides line up with TRBD2. The CDR3 runs to 18 residues. The V segment lost 5 bases and the J segment 0 bases; nucleotides outside the gene matches: 9. From germline, CDR1 is SGHAT and CDR2 FQNNGV. CDR3 protein: CASSRGLAAVSNTGELFF. CDR3 coding DNA: TGTGCCAGCAGCCGCGGACTAGCGGCAGTTTCGAACACCGGGGAGCTGTTTTTT.

This clonotype was observed many times. The rearrangement uses TRBV15 and TRBJ2-4, with D unresolved. The germline V and J ends were trimmed by 1 base and 12 bases, with 22 bases remaining between them. The CDR3 loop spans 16 amino acids. From germline, CDR1 is LNHNV and CDR2 YYDKDF (reference sequence). The CDR3, as DNA: TGTGCCACCAGCAGAGGGCAAGGCGCCGGCCGGGCGAGTCAGTACTTC. As protein: CATSRGQGAGRASQYF.

This clonotype was seen at least ten times. V and J are TRBV9 and TRBJ2-7; D unclear. The CDR3 spans 15 residues. V lost 0 bases and J 1 base, leaving 11 bases between the germline ends. Germline V gene data show CDR1 as SGDLS and CDR2 as YYNGEE. This CDR3 is CASSVDDGWSYEQYF. The DNA for the CDR3 is TGTGCCAGCAGCGTAGACGACGGCTGGTCCTACGAGCAGTACTTC.